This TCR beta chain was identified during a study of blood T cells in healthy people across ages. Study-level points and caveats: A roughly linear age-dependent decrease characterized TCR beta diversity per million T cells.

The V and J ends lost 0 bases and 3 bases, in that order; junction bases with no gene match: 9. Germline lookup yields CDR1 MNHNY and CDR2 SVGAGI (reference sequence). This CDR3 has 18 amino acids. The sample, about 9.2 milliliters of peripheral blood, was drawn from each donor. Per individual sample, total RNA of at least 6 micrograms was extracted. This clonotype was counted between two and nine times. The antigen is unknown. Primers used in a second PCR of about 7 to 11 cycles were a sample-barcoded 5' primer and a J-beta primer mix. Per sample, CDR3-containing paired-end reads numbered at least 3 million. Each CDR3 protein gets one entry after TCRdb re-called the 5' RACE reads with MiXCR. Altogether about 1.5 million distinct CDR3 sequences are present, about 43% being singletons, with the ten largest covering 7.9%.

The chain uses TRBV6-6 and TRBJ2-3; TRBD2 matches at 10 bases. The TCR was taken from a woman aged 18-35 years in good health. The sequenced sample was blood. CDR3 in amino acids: CASSYSLAGEGRTDTQYF. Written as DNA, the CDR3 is TGTGCCAGCAGTTACTCTCTAGCGGGAGAGGGGAGAACAGATACGCAGTATTTT.